The following is a TCR beta chain sequence with its context. Its target is unknown. The sample is drawn from a study of cytomegalovirus exposure and HLA in healthy donors. The data were produced by immunoSEQ multiplex PCR, yet TCRdb's version contains in-frame clones alone and is incomplete. The table records 120,000 to 150,000 clones, approximately 86% of them present only once. Study results and limitations: A list of more than 150 TCR beta chains associated with cytomegalovirus was given.

V dropped 5 bases and J dropped 5; count of bases not matched to a gene: 9. Looked up from germline, CDR1 is SGHNT and CDR2 is YENEEA. The CDR3 covers 16 residues. Sequencing was carried out using PBMCs. This chain uses TRBV11-3 with TRBJ2-1; 10 bases align to TRBD2. This sequence was found in a man aged 18 to 30 in good health and CMV-seropositive. CDR3 sequence (DNA): TGTGCCAGCAGCGCGACTAGCGGGTTAAGGGACAATGAGCAGTTCTTC. This encodes CASSATSGLRDNEQFF.